This T cell receptor (beta chain) came from a study of spatial heterogeneity in lung cancer. Across the whole study: Each unique TCR and UMI combination was seen more than ten times on average in raw reads.

Points from the study as a whole: Coverage was estimated at roughly 6.5% of tumor T cells for alpha chains and about 13% for beta chains. Intratumoral expanded alpha and beta TCR counts were found to track tumor mutation counts.

Germline CDR1 is MNHNY and CDR2 is SVGAGI (reference sequence). Trimming took off 2 bases at V and 9 bases at J, with 29 bases between the two ends. CDR3 length: 19 residues. TCRdb reanalysed the 5' RACE reads using MiXCR and keeps one entry per CDR3 protein. The sample yields some 5,000 distinct CDR3 sequences, 25% to 35% seen once. This clonotype is categorized as medium-sized. Its matching antigen is unknown. Indicated time point: sample taken at primary tumor resection. The donors comprised about 70 untreated early-stage non-small cell lung cancer patients. Unsorted tumor, nontumor lung tissue or cryopreserved PBMC supplied the whole RNA.

The sample in question was lung tumor tissue, obtained at surgery. The TCR comes from a female donor with early-stage non-small cell lung cancer. V and J are TRBV6-6 and TRBJ1-5, with a possible D match to TRBD1 (5 bases). The CDR3 is CASSYDPRNQAEGTRPQHF. Written as DNA, the CDR3 is TGTGCCAGCAGTTACGACCCCCGTAATCAGGCGGAGGGGACGAGGCCCCAGCATTTT.